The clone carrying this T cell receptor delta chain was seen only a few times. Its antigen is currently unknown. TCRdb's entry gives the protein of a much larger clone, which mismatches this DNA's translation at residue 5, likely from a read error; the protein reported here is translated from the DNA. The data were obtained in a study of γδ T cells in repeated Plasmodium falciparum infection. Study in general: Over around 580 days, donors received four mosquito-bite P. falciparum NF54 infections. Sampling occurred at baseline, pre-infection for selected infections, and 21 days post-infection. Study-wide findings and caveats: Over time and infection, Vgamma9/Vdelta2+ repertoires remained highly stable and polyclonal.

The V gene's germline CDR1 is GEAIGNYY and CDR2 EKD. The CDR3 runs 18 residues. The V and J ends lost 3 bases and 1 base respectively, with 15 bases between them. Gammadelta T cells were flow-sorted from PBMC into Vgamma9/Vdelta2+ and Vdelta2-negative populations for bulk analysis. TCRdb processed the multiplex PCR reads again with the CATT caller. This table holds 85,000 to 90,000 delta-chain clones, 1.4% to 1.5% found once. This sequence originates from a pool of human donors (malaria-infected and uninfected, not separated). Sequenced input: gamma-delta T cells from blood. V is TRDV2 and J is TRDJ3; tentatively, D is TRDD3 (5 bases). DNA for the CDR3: TGTGCCTGTGACGCCGGGATGCCCTTTTCCTGGGACACCCGACAGATGTTTTTC. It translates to CACDAGMPFSWDTRQMFF.